This TCR beta chain was obtained from a study of T-cell reconstitution after alpha-beta-depleted transplantation in children. Germline loops: CDR1 KGHSH, CDR2 LQKENI. The CDR3 contains 12 residues. Trimming pared 2 bases from V and 8 bases from J, leaving 9 bases between. Notes on the study in general: Surviving thymic progenitors and recipient T cells were the source of high TCRbeta diversity at day 60 in some patients. It was reported that alpha-beta T cells came from several hundred expanded graft clones (about two months after transplant).

The TCRbeta library incorporated unique molecular identifiers. TCRdb analysed the PCR reads with MiXCR anew, one entry per CDR3 protein. Here the sample spans around 600,000 distinct CDR3 sequences, about 23% being singletons. This clonotype came up many times. Its antigen is not identified. The origin of this receptor is a boy under two years old who had a stem cell transplant for acute myeloid leukemia, so the T cells may come from the graft donor. The rearrangement joins TRBV18 to TRBJ1-1, with D unresolved. The sequencing used PBMCs, mostly from graft donor cells, collected 360 days after TCRalphabeta/CD19-depleted stem cell transplant. The CDR3 DNA follows: TGTGCCAGCTCACCAAGGGATGCGGAAGCTTTCTTT. Its translation: CASSPRDAEAFF.